Listed below are T cell receptor beta chains from one sample, sequenced in a study of blood T cell repertoires in COVID-19. Measured with immunoSEQ multiplex PCR; TCRdb has only the in-frame clones, and not every one. The sample consists of 80,000 to 95,000 clones, over 80% of them appearing once. Sequences were obtained from peripheral blood. Receptors originate from a human donor with active COVID-19. The donor label of this sample is uncertain. CDR3s include the opening cysteine and the closing phenylalanine or tryptophan. Fields, in order: CDR3 protein, CDR3 length, V gene, J gene.

CATSDQNEKLFF	12	TRBV24-1	TRBJ1-4
CASSLFQHGYTF	12	TRBV5-6	TRBJ1-2
CASSLQGPYEQYF	13	TRBV6-2/TRBV6-3	TRBJ2-7
CASSGNLAGFYNEQFF	16	TRBV9	TRBJ2-1
CASSFGGGYTF	11	TRBV12-3/TRBV12-4	TRBJ1-2
CASSQLAGGYNEQFF	15	TRBV5-1	TRBJ2-1
CASSPRTSGGLRYF	14	TRBV6-2/TRBV6-3	TRBJ2-3
CASSFLSGEQFF	12	TRBV6-5	TRBJ2-1
CATRRTDDSNQPQHF	15	TRBV24-1	TRBJ1-5
CASSRHRGGRGRNEQFF	17	TRBV7-8	TRBJ2-1
CASSQGGGGANGNTIYF	17	TRBV3-1/TRBV3-2	TRBJ1-3
CASSMRTGGASPLHF	15	TRBV19	TRBJ1-6
CASSQFLTTDTQYF	14	TRBV3-1/TRBV3-2	TRBJ2-3
CASSWQSQAGIF	12	TRBV7-2	TRBJ2-3
CASSLGPQGRQGGEKLFF	18	TRBV7-9	TRBJ1-4
CASRQGLGFSGNTIYF	16	TRBV9	TRBJ1-3
CASSVGTSGGSTWTYEQYF	19	TRBV9	TRBJ2-7
CASSGLVGGGYLSTDTQYF	19	TRBV9	TRBJ2-3
CASSLWGGTYNEQFF	15	TRBV5-1	TRBJ2-1
CASSLEPLDGYTF	13	TRBV5-1	TRBJ1-2
CTSSLDRNYNEQFF	14	TRBV1	TRBJ2-1
CASSYVAGGNQPQHF	15	TRBV6-5	TRBJ1-5